Each of the 19 T cell receptor beta chains below was sequenced from the same sample in a study of Graves' ophthalmopathy and Graves' hyperthyroidism. Amplification targeted the TCR beta CDR3 regions, with RNA transcripts as the source material. Second-round multiplex PCR followed a first-round RT-PCR using HTBI primers. TCRdb redid the calling of the multiplex PCR reads with MiXCR, one entry per CDR3 protein. Seen here are more than 550,000 distinct CDR3 sequences, over 40% observed once, and the top ten hold 2.5% to 3.5%. Sequencing was performed on peripheral blood. These TCRs come from an adult man with Graves' ophthalmopathy.

This clonotype was observed a handful of times. The chain carries TRBV6-1 and TRBJ1-2; weak D call: TRBD1 (5 bases). V was trimmed by 5 bases and J by 4 bases, leaving 20 bases between them. Germline lookup yields CDR1 MNHNS and CDR2 SASEGT. This CDR3 has 16 amino acids. The CDR3 here is CASSYSSLGRGYGYTF. In DNA, the CDR3 is TGTGCCAGCAGTTACTCCTCGTTGGGAAGGGGCTATGGCTACACCTTC.

This clonotype was observed many times. CDR3 sequence: CASRRTGQQNTEAFF. The CDR3 nucleotides are TGTGCCAGCAGGCGGACAGGACAACAGAACACTGAAGCTTTCTTT. The rearrangement links TRBV2 to TRBJ1-1; 7 nucleotides line up with TRBD1. V dropped 6 bases and J dropped 1; count of bases not matched to a gene: 8. Germline V gives CDR1 SNHLY, CDR2 FYNNEI. CDR3 length: 15 amino acids.

The chain couples TRBV5-1 to TRBJ1-3, with TRBD1 as a possible D gene (6 bases). V dropped 1 base and J dropped 4 bases, with 12 bases sitting between them. Germline values: CDR1 SGHRS, CDR2 YFSETQ. The CDR3 spans 15 residues. CDR3 DNA sequence: TGCGCCAGCAGCTTGATTGGGGGCTCGGGAAACACCATATATTTT. Translating gives CASSLIGGSGNTIYF.

In its sample, this clonotype was seen many times. The rearrangement joins TRBV20-1 to TRBJ2-7; 8 bases map to TRBD2. From germline, CDR1 is DFQATT and CDR2 SNEGSKA (reference sequence). The CDR3 extends over 16 amino acids. The V gene end was trimmed by 3 bases and the J gene end by 2 bases; junction bases not matched to a gene: 12. CDR3 residues: CSASETSGVTPYEQYF. In DNA form, the CDR3 reads TGCAGTGCTAGCGAAACTAGCGGAGTGACCCCCTACGAGCAGTACTTC.

In regard to this clonotype: Germline is not matched at one junction end, which may reflect a read error. The chain links TRBV29-1 to TRBJ1-2; D unresolved. The CDR3 spans 9 residues. Germline-derived CDR1 and CDR2 are SQVTM and ANQGSEA. The CDR3 is CSVEGGCTF. CDR3 nucleotides: TGCAGCGTTGAAGGCGGCTGCACCTTC. Full variable domain (outside the CDR3, taken from reference TRBV29-1 and TRBJ1-2): SAVISQKPSRDICQRGTSLTIQCQVDSQVTMMFWYRQQPGQSLTLIATANQGSEATYESGFVIDKFPISRPNLTFSTLTVSNMSPEDSSIYLCSVEGGCTFGSGTRLTVV.

This sequence joins TRBV20-1 and TRBJ1-5, with D perhaps matching TRBD1 (5 bases). This CDR3 region has 14 residues. Germline V gene lookup returns CDR1 DFQATT and CDR2 SNEGSKA (reference sequence). V lost 6 bases and J lost 1, with 13 bases in between. CDR3 region: CSAATGGSNQPQHF. The CDR3 DNA follows: TGCAGTGCCGCTACCGGGGGGAGCAATCAGCCCCAGCATTTT.

The chain couples TRBV7-2 to TRBJ1-2; 8 nucleotides align to TRBD1. This CDR3 spans 15 amino acids. CDR1 and CDR2 (germline): SGHTA, FQGNSA. V shed 3 bases, J shed 4 bases, and the junction held 7 bases outside the gene matches. CDR3 nucleotide sequence: TGTGCCAGCAGCTTTACGGTCGGACAGGGCTATGGCTACACCTTC. This encodes CASSFTVGQGYGYTF. Together with reference TRBV7-2 and TRBJ1-2, the CDR3 gives the full variable domain: GAGVSQSPSNKVTEKGKDVELRCDPISGHTALYWYRQSLGQGLEFLIYFQGNSAPDKSGLPSDRFSAERTGGSVSTLTIQRTQQEDSAVYLCASSFTVGQGYGYTFGSGTRLTVV.

CDR3 amino acids: CASSPPRSLQETQYF. The CDR3 DNA is TGTGCCAGCTCACCACCGCGCAGCTTGCAAGAGACCCAGTACTTC. The chain uses TRBV25-1 and TRBJ2-5; D call uncertain. Trimming pared 8 bases from V and 2 bases from J, leaving 18 bases between. Germline loops: CDR1 MGHDK, CDR2 SYGVNS. CDR3 length equals 15 residues.

This clonotype has a count of ten or more. The V and J genes are TRBV12-3 or TRBV12-4 and TRBJ1-5, with 8 bases that match TRBD1. Unmatched junction bases numbered 3, after V lost 5 bases and J lost 3 bases. This CDR3 spans 14 amino acids. CDR3: CASSGTGANQPQHF. DNA for the CDR3: TGTGCCAGCAGTGGGACAGGAGCCAATCAGCCCCAGCATTTT.

The V call is TRBV19, the J call TRBJ1-1; perhaps TRBD1 as D (6 bases). V lost 9 bases, J lost 5 bases, and 10 bases lay in between. The CDR3 sequence is 11 residues long. Per germline, CDR1 LNHDA and CDR2 SQIVND (reference sequence). The CDR3 protein is CASQGFTEAFF. The CDR3, as DNA: TGTGCCAGCCAGGGGTTTACTGAAGCTTTCTTT.

Comment on this clonotype: A junction boundary mismatches the germline segment, possibly from a read error. The V call is TRBV25-1, the J call TRBJ2-7, with D perhaps given as TRBD1 or TRBD2 (6 bases each). Germline assignment: CDR1 MGHDK and CDR2 SYGVNS. The CDR3 consists of 14 residues. The CDR3 here is CASSRGANTGELYF. The CDR3 DNA is TGTGCCAGCAGTAGGGGGGCGAACACCGGGGAGCTGTACTTC.

As regards this clonotype: Here the CDR3 omits its conserved ending phenylalanine or tryptophan, so a read error is the likely source. This chain joins TRBV7-9 and TRBJ1-5; D is uncertain. The V end was cut by 0 bases, the J end by 3 bases, with 3 bases between. Germline CDR1 reads SEHNR; CDR2 reads FQNEAQ (reference sequence). The CDR3 totals 13 residues. CDR3 sequence reads: CASSLALNQPQHS. The CDR3 region has the DNA TGTGCCAGCAGCTTAGCCCTCAATCAGCCCCAGCATTCA.

Remarks on this clonotype: This CDR3 is missing its conserved last phenylalanine or tryptophan, likely due to a read error. It is unclear where the CDR3 begins or ends on the DNA, so no DNA is shown, and the CDR3 is as TCRdb lists it. Here the CDR3 reads CAISVGQENY. The chain couples TRBV10-3 to TRBJ1-4; the D call of TRBD1 is as the table states it, not checked on the DNA. The germline V gene encodes CDR1 ENHRY and CDR2 SYGVKD. The CDR3 extends over 10 residues, inclusive of both ends.

V is TRBV29-1 and J is TRBJ1-1; 8 positions agree with TRBD1. The junction had 8 bases not matched to a gene; V was cut back by 4 bases and J by 4 bases. CDR1 and CDR2 (germline): SQVTM, ANQGSEA. The CDR3 contains 14 residues. In DNA, the CDR3 is TGCAGCGTTGGAGGACCAGGGGGCAGCACTGAAGCTTTCTTT. Protein: CSVGGPGGSTEAFF.

This sequence joins TRBV10-3 and TRBJ1-2; possibly TRBD1 for D (5 bases). Per germline, CDR1 ENHRY and CDR2 SYGVKD. Trimming removed 2 bases from V and 2 bases from J, with 9 bases in between. The CDR3 has 14 residues. The CDR3 DNA sequence: TGTGCCATCAGTGAGGGGGCAGGGAACTATGGCTACACCTTC. This gives the protein CAISEGAGNYGYTF.

There are many counts of this clonotype. The chain links TRBV5-1 to TRBJ2-5; 11 bases are shared with TRBD1. Trimming cost V 0 bases and J 5 bases; bases outside gene matches: 3. The CDR3 sequence is 15 residues long. CDR1 is SGHRS, CDR2 YFSETQ, per germline. The CDR3: CASSLVGQGAETQYF. The CDR3 nucleotides read TGCGCCAGCAGCTTGGTAGGACAGGGGGCTGAGACCCAGTACTTC.

This clonotype has a count of ten or more. The junction shows a germline mismatch at one end, possibly a read error. This chain links TRBV25-1 with TRBJ1-2, with D tentatively TRBD1 (6 bases). Germline lookup yields CDR1 MGHDK and CDR2 SYGVNS. CDR3 length equals 13 residues. CDR3 sequence (DNA): TGTGCCACCAGTCAGACAGGTTTGAGTGGCTACACCTTC. Translated, it gives CATSQTGLSGYTF.

The CDR3 DNA is TGTGCCAGCAGTGAATGGGGGACCGTCCGGAACACCATATATTTT. It encodes CASSEWGTVRNTIYF. The chain has TRBV25-1 and TRBJ1-3; tentatively, D is TRBD1 (5 bases). The CDR3 is 15 residues long. The germline V and J ends were trimmed by 1 base and 7 bases, with 14 bases remaining between them. Germline V lookup: CDR1 MGHDK, CDR2 SYGVNS.

This chain uses TRBV11-2 with TRBJ1-1; perhaps TRBD1 as D (6 bases). The V end was cut by 5 bases, the J end by 2 bases, with 18 bases between. In germline, CDR1 is SGHAT, CDR2 FQNNGV. The CDR3 runs to 16 residues. DNA of the CDR3: TGTGCCAGCAGCCAAGGATGGACAGCGAGTAACACTGAAGCTTTCTTT. Its translation is CASSQGWTASNTEAFF.